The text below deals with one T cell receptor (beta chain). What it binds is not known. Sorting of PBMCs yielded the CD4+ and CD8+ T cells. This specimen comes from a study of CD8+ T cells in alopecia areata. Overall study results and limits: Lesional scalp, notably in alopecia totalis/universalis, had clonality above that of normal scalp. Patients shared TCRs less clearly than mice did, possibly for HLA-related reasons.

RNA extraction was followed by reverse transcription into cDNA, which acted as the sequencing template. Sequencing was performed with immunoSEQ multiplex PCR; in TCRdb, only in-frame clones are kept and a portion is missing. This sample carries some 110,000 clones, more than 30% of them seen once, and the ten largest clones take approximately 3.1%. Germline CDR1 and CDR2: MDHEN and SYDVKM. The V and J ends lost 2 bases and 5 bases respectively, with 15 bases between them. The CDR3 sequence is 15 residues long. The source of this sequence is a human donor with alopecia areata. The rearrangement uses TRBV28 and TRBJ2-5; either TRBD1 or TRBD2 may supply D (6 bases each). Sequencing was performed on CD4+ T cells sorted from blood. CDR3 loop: CASSLGTYTGETQYF. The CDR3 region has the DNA TGTGCCAGCAGTTTAGGGACTTATACAGGGGAGACCCAGTACTTC.